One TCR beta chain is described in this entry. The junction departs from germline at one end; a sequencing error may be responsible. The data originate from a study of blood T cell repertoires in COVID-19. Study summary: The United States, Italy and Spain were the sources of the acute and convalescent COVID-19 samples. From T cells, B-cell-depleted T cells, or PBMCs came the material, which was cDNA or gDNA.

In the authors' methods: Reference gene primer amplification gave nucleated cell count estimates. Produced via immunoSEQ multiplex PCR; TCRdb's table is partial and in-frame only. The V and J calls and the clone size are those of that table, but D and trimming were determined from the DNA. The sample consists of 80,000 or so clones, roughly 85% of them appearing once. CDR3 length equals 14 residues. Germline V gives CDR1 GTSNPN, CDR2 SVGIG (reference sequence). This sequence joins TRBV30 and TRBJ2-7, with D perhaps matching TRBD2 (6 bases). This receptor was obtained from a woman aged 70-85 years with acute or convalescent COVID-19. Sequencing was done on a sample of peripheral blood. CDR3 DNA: TGTGCCTGGTCCGCTGGAAGGTGGGAACCGGGACTCTTCTTC. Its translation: CAWSAGRWEPGLFF.